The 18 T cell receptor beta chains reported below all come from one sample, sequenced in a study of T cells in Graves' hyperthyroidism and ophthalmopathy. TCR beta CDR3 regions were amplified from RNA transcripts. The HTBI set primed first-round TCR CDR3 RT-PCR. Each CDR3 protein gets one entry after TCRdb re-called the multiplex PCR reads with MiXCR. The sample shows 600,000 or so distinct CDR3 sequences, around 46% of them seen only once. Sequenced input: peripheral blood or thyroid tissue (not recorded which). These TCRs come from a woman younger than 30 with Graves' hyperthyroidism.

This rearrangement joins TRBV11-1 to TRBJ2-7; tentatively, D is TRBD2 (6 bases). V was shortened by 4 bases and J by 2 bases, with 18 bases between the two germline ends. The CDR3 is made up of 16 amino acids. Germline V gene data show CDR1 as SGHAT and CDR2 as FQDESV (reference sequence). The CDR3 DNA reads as TGTGCCAGCAGCTCAATGGGAGCGGGTAGCCCCTACGAGCAGTACTTC. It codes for CASSSMGAGSPYEQYF.

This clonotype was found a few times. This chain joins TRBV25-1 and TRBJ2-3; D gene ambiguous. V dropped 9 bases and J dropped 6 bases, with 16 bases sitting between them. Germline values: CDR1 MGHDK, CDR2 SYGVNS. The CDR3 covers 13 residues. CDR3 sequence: CASRTPRGDTQYF. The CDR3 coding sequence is TGTGCCAGTAGAACTCCGCGCGGCGATACGCAGTATTTT.

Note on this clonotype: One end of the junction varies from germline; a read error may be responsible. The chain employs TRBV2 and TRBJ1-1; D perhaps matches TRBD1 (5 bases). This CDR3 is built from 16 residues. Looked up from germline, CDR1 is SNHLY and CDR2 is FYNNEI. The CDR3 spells CASSEESLGLTYEAFF. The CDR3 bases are TGTGCCAGCAGCGAAGAAAGCCTGGGACTGACTTATGAAGCTTTCTTT.

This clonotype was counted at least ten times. In DNA form, the CDR3 reads TGCAGCGTTGAAGGTCTCGGGTTTTCAGGGCTCACTGAAGCTTTCTTT. Translating it yields CSVEGLGFSGLTEAFF. The chain uses TRBV29-1 and TRBJ1-1; TRBD1 is a possible D gene (5 bases). The CDR3 covers 16 residues. V shed 1 base and J shed 4 bases, with 19 bases lying between them. Germline CDR1 reads SQVTM; CDR2 reads ANQGSEA.

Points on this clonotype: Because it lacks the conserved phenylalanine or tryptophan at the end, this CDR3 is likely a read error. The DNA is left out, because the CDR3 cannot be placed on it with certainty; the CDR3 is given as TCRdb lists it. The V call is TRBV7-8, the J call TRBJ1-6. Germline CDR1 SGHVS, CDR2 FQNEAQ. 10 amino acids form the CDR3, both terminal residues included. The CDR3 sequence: CASSLALANY.

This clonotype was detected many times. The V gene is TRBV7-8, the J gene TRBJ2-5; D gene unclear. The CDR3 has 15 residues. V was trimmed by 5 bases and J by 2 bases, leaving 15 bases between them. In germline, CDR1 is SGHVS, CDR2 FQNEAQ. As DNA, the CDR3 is TGTGCCAGCAGCACTCTTCCCACGGCTCAAGAGACCCAGTACTTC. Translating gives CASSTLPTAQETQYF.

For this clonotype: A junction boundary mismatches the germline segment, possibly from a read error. The CDR3 nucleotides are TGTGCCAGCAGTGAGACGACCTTT. Protein sequence: CASSETTF. The chain employs TRBV2 and TRBJ1-1; D gene ambiguous. The CDR3 is 8 residues long. CDR1 and CDR2 from the germline V gene are SNHLY and FYNNEI.

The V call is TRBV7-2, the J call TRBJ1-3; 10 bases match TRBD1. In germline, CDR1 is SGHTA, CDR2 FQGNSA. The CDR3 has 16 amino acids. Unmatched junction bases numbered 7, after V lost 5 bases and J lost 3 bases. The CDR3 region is CASSTTWTGGGNTIYF. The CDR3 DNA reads TGTGCCAGCAGCACTACGTGGACAGGGGGTGGAAACACCATATATTTT.

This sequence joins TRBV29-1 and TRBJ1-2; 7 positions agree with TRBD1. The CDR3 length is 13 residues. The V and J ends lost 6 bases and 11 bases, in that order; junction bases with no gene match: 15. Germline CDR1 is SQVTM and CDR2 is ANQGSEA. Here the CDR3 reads CSVRGQDVAGYTF. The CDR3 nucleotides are TGCAGCGTAAGAGGACAGGACGTGGCCGGATACACCTTC.

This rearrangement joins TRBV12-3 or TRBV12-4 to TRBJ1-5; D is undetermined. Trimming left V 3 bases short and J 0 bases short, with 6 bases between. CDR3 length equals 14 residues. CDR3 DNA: TGTGCCAGCAGTTTTCGATTTAGCAATCAGCCCCAGCATTTT. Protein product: CASSFRFSNQPQHF.

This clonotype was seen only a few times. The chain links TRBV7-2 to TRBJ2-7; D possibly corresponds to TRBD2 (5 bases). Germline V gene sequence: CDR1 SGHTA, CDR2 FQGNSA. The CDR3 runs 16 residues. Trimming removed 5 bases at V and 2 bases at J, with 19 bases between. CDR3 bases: TGTGCCAGCAGCCAAGCAGGTGGCCCTAGCCCCTACGAGCAGTACTTC. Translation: CASSQAGGPSPYEQYF.

This chain's CDR3 is CATAEFLTF. The DNA for the CDR3 is TGTGCCACGGCTGAGTTCCTGACTTTC. The genes are TRBV10-3 and TRBJ2-6; D not certain. With 10 bases removed from V and 14 bases from J, the gap between germline ends came to 9 bases. CDR1 and CDR2 (germline): ENHRY, SYGVKD. The CDR3 runs to 9 residues.

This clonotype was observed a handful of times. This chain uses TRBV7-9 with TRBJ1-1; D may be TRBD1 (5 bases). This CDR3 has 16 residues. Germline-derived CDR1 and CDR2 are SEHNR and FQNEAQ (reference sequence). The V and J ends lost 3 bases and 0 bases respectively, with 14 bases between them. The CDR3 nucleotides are TGTGCCAGCAGCTTCCAAGGGGCCCTGCTGAACACTGAAGCTTTCTTT. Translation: CASSFQGALLNTEAFF.

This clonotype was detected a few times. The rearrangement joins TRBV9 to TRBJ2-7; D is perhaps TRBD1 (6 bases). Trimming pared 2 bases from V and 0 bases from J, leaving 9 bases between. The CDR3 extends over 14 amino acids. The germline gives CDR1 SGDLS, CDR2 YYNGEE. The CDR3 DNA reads TGTGCCAGCAGCGTCGGGGACATCTCCTACGAGCAGTACTTC. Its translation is CASSVGDISYEQYF.

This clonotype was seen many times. The CDR3 region has the DNA TGCAGCGTTGAAACACAGGGGGCGCTTGGAAACACCATATATTTT. It translates to CSVETQGALGNTIYF. The chain combines TRBV29-1 with TRBJ1-3, with 9 bases lining up with TRBD1. V lost 2 bases, J lost 3 bases, and 5 bases stayed unmatched. CDR1 is SQVTM, CDR2 ANQGSEA, per germline. The CDR3 length is 15 residues. The entire variable domain, with the rest obtained from reference TRBV29-1 and TRBJ1-3, is as follows: SAVISQKPSRDICQRGTSLTIQCQVDSQVTMMFWYRQQPGQSLTLIATANQGSEATYESGFVIDKFPISRPNLTFSTLTVSNMSPEDSSIYLCSVETQGALGNTIYFGEGSWLTVV.

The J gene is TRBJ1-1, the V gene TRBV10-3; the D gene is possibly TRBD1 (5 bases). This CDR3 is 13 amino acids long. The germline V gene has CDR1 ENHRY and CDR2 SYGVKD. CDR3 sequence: CARADRGDTEAFF. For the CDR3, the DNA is TGTGCTAGGGCGGATAGGGGTGACACTGAAGCTTTCTTT.

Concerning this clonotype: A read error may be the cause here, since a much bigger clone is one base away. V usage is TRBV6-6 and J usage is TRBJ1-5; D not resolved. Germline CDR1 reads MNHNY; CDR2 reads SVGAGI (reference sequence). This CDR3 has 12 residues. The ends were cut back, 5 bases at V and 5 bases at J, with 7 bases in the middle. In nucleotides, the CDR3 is TGTGCCAGCAGTGCCTCAGATCAGCCCCAGCATTTT. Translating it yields CASSASDQPQHF.

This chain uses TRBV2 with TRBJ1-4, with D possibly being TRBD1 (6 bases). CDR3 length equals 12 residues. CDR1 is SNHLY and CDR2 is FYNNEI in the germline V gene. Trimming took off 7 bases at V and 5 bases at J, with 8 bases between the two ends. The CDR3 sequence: CASNGGNEKLFF. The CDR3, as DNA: TGTGCCAGCAACGGGGGCAATGAAAAACTGTTTTTT.